The T cell receptor beta chain described here comes from a study of Graves' ophthalmopathy and Graves' hyperthyroidism. Study-level background: At the time of initial diagnosis and before any treatment, peripheral blood was collected. Study-level points and caveats: A model built from 13 signatures distinguished ophthalmopathy from stable hyperthyroidism with 87.88% sensitivity and about 81% specificity.

Investigators amplified TCR beta CDR3 regions from RNA transcripts. RT-PCR was first run with HTBI primers, then multiplex PCR in a second round. TCRdb analysed the multiplex PCR reads with MiXCR anew, one entry per CDR3 protein. The sample contains about 700,000 distinct CDR3 sequences, roughly 39% of which appear only once. The table lists this clonotype with many counts. The antigen is unknown. Trimming shortened V by 3 bases and J by 4 bases, and 15 bases separated the two germline ends. Germline loops: CDR1 DFQATT, CDR2 SNEGSKA (reference sequence). This CDR3 has 14 residues. This receptor was taken from an adult man with Graves' ophthalmopathy. The chain carries TRBV20-1 and TRBJ2-5; D is possibly TRBD2 (6 bases). Sequencing was carried out using peripheral blood. The CDR3 reads CSARYAGRGETQYF. In DNA form, the CDR3 reads TGCAGTGCTAGGTACGCGGGGCGCGGAGAGACCCAGTACTTC.